These T cell receptor beta chains were read from a single sample in a study of blood T cell repertoires in COVID-19. The table came from immunoSEQ multiplex PCR; TCRdb's copy has only in-frame clones and leaves some out. The sample records fewer than 700,000 clones, about 88% being singletons. The sample taken for sequencing was peripheral blood. These receptors all stem from a woman aged 45-59 years with COVID-19, enrolled during active disease. The CDR3 runs from the conserved cysteine through the conserved F or W. The D gene is left open where the match is weak. Not every row has a clone size; where given, it reads once, few, many or a size class.

clone_size	d_call	j_call	v_call	cdr3_aa	cdr3_nt
once	TRBD1	TRBJ1-6	TRBV9	CASSVRDRVSNSPLHF	TGTGCCAGCAGCGTGAGGGACAGGGTTTCGAATTCACCCCTCCACTTT
-	-	TRBJ1-3	TRBV30	CAWGGGSSGNTIYF	TGTGCCTGGGGCGGGGGCAGCTCTGGAAACACCATATATTTT
-	-	TRBJ1-1	TRBV5-1	CASSYSGVTEAFF	TGCGCCAGCAGCTATTCAGGGGTGACTGAAGCTTTCTTT
-	-	TRBJ1-1	TRBV3-1/TRBV3-2	CATSGSGGTEAFF	TGTGCCACCTCCGGGAGCGGGGGGACTGAAGCTTTCTTT
-	-	TRBJ1-3	TRBV19	CASKEGLGSGNTIYF	TGTGCCAGTAAGGAGGGACTCGGCTCTGGAAACACCATATATTTT
-	-	TRBJ1-2	TRBV3-1/TRBV3-2	CASSPRTGLRVNGYTF	TGTGCCAGCAGCCCACGAACCGGACTACGGGTAAATGGCTACACCTTC
-	TRBD1	TRBJ1-1	TRBV7-8	CASSLGTGNTEAFF	TGTGCCAGCAGCCTAGGGACAGGGAACACTGAAGCTTTCTTT
once	TRBD1	TRBJ2-2	TRBV10-1	CASSADRGPGELFF	TGCGCCAGCAGTGCGGACAGGGGGCCCGGGGAGCTGTTTTTT
-	TRBD2	TRBJ2-3	TRBV7-9	CASTTGLAGADTQYF	TGTGCCAGCACCACGGGACTAGCGGGGGCAGATACGCAGTATTTT
-	-	TRBJ1-6	TRBV19	CASSPAWGGNSPLHF	TGTGCCAGTAGTCCCGCCTGGGGGGGTAATTCACCCCTCCACTTT
-	-	TRBJ2-7	TRBV11-2	CASSLGRQVYYEQYF	TGTGCCAGCAGCTTAGGCCGACAGGTCTACTACGAGCAGTACTTC
-	TRBD1	TRBJ2-7	TRBV5-1	CASSYGQGPQREQYF	TGCGCCAGCAGCTACGGACAGGGACCCCAACGCGAGCAGTACTTC
-	-	TRBJ1-2	TRBV6-5	CASTQRGGGDYGYTF	TGTGCCAGCACCCAGAGGGGGGGCGGGGACTATGGCTACACCTTC
few	TRBD1	TRBJ1-6	TRBV2	CASNPGTVNSPLHF	TGTGCCAGCAATCCCGGGACAGTGAATTCACCCCTCCACTTT
-	TRBD2	TRBJ2-7	TRBV6-5	CASIPGASGGRRYF	TGTGCCAGCATCCCCGGGGCTAGCGGGGGCCGAAGGTACTTC
-	-	TRBJ1-6	TRBV5-5	CASSLDNLNSPLHF	TGTGCCAGCAGCTTAGACAATCTCAATTCACCCCTCCACTTT
-	TRBD2	TRBJ2-1	TRBV5-1	CASRTSGDSNEQFF	TGCGCCAGCCGAACTAGCGGGGATAGCAATGAGCAGTTCTTC
-	-	TRBJ1-2	TRBV4-1	CASSQVAGKHYGYTF	TGCGCCAGCAGCCAAGTAGCCGGGAAACACTATGGCTACACCTTC
-	TRBD1	TRBJ1-2	TRBV6-2/TRBV6-3	CASSDREQGYTF	TGTGCCAGCAGTGACAGGGAACAGGGCTACACCTTC
-	-	TRBJ1-2	TRBV6-5	CASSSNRLNYGYTF	TGTGCCAGCAGTTCGAACAGGCTTAACTATGGCTACACCTTC
-	TRBD2	TRBJ2-7	TRBV5-5	CASSPGGTQYYEQYF	TGTGCCAGCAGCCCGGGGGGGACTCAATACTACGAGCAGTACTTC
-	TRBD2	TRBJ2-7	TRBV28	CASRGGLAYEQYF	TGTGCCAGCAGAGGGGGACTAGCCTACGAGCAGTACTTC
-	TRBD1	TRBJ1-2	TRBV3-1/TRBV3-2	CASSRDSPTYGYTF	TGTGCCAGCAGCCGGGACAGCCCTACCTATGGCTACACCTTC
-	-	TRBJ1-5	TRBV27	CASSPRDIRTPQHF	TGTGCCAGCAGTCCTCGGGACATTAGGACGCCCCAGCATTTT
once	-	TRBJ2-7	TRBV11-2	CASSLGPGNEQYF	TGTGCCAGCAGCCTAGGGCCGGGAAACGAGCAGTACTTC
-	-	TRBJ1-5	TRBV19	CASSSHGGYNQPQHF	TGTGCCAGTAGTAGTCATGGGGGGTACAATCAGCCCCAGCATTTT
-	-	TRBJ1-6	TRBV6-5	CASSYSKGMVLHF	TGTGCCAGCAGTTACTCAAAGGGGATGGTCCTCCACTTT
-	TRBD2	TRBJ2-1	TRBV11-3	CASSFSGGYNEQFF	TGTGCCAGCAGCTTTAGCGGGGGGTACAATGAGCAGTTCTTC
-	-	TRBJ2-1	TRBV20-1	CSASGEVGRPRDEQFF	TGCAGTGCTAGTGGCGAGGTGGGGAGGCCGAGGGATGAGCAGTTCTTC
-	-	TRBJ1-1	TRBV30	CAWRSMRGVEGTEAFF	TGTGCCTGGAGGAGTATGCGGGGAGTGGAAGGCACTGAAGCTTTCTTT
-	-	TRBJ1-4	TRBV3-1/TRBV3-2	CASSQDRGIGEKLFF	TGTGCCAGCAGCCAAGATCGGGGGATAGGCGAAAAACTGTTTTTT
-	TRBD1	TRBJ1-2	TRBV30	CAWSGHRGGGYTF	TGTGCCTGGAGTGGGCACAGGGGAGGCGGCTACACCTTC
-	-	TRBJ2-2	TRBV24-1	CATSDRGGAITGELFF	TGTGCCACCAGTGATCGAGGAGGGGCTATCACCGGGGAGCTGTTTTTT
-	TRBD1	TRBJ2-7	TRBV12-5	CASGSPTSDRPYEQYF	TGTGCTAGTGGCTCCCCGACCTCGGACAGGCCCTACGAGCAGTACTTC
once	TRBD2	TRBJ2-7	TRBV7-8	CASSLALADYEQYF	TGTGCCAGCAGCTTAGCCCTAGCGGACTACGAGCAGTACTTC
many	-	TRBJ2-2	TRBV3-1/TRBV3-2	CASSRRGPANGELFF	TGTGCCAGCAGCCGACGAGGGCCGGCTAACGGGGAGCTGTTTTTT
few	-	TRBJ2-1	TRBV21-1	CASSKVRGATYNEQFF	TGTGCCAGCAGCAAAGTCCGGGGGGCGACCTACAATGAGCAGTTCTTC
-	-	TRBJ2-3	TRBV14	CASSQVGATQYF	TGTGCCAGCAGCCAAGTAGGGGCGACGCAGTATTTT
few	TRBD1	TRBJ1-1	TRBV6-5	CASRKQGTNTEAFF	TGTGCCAGCAGGAAACAGGGGACCAACACTGAAGCTTTCTTT
-	-	TRBJ1-5	TRBV30	CAWSVGGNQPQHF	TGTGCCTGGAGTGTAGGGGGAAATCAGCCCCAGCATTTT
-	TRBD1	TRBJ1-6	TRBV19	CASSPGTGRSYNSPLHF	TGTGCCAGTAGTCCCGGGACAGGGAGATCCTATAATTCACCCCTCCACTTT